This T cell receptor beta chain emerged from a study of T-cell reconstitution after alpha-beta-depleted transplantation in children. Study results and caveats: The origin of alpha-beta T cells about two months after transplant was reportedly several hundred expanded graft clones.

A word on this clonotype: The antigen is unknown.

Germline assignment: CDR1 MNHNS and CDR2 SASEGT. The length of the CDR3 is 15 residues. V was shortened by 6 bases and J by 3 bases, with 15 bases between the two germline ends. TCRbeta library construction was performed incorporating unique molecular identifiers. TCRdb itself ran the PCR reads through MiXCR, one entry per CDR3 protein. The sample lists 610,000 or so distinct CDR3 sequences; 25% to 30% were seen once. The TCR originated in a boy younger than two with Wiskott-Aldrich syndrome, due to receive a stem cell transplant. The chain joins TRBV6-1 to TRBJ2-1, with D possibly matching TRBD2 (5 bases). This sample comprised PBMCs, obtained before TCRalphabeta/CD19-depleted stem cell transplant. The CDR3: CASSLTGTFYNEQFF. In DNA form, the CDR3 reads TGTGCCAGCAGCCTGACGGGAACGTTCTACAATGAGCAGTTCTTC.